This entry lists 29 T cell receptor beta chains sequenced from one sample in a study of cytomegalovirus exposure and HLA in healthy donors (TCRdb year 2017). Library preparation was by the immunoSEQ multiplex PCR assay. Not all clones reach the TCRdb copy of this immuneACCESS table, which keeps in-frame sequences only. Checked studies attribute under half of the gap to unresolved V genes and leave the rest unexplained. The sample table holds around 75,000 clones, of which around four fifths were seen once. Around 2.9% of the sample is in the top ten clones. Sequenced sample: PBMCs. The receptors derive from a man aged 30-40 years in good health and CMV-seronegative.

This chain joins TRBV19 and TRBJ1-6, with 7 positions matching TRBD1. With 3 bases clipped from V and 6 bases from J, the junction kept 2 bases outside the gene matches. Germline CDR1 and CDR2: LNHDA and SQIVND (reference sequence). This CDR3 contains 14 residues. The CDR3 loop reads CASSIGQANSPLHF. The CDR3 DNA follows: TGTGCCAGTAGTATTGGACAGGCTAATTCACCCCTCCACTTT.

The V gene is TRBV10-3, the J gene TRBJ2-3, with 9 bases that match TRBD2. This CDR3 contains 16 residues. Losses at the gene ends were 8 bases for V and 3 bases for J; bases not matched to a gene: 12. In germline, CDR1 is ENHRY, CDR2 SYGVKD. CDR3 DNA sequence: TGTGCCATCTCTCCGGCAAGCGGGGGGAGTACAGATACGCAGTATTTT. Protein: CAISPASGGSTDTQYF.

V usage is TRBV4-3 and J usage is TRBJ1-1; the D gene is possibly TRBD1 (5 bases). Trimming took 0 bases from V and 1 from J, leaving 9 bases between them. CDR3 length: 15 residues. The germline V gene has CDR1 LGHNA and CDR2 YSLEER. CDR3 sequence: CASSQEFRANTEAFF. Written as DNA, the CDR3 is TGCGCCAGCAGCCAAGAGTTCAGGGCGAACACTGAAGCTTTCTTT.

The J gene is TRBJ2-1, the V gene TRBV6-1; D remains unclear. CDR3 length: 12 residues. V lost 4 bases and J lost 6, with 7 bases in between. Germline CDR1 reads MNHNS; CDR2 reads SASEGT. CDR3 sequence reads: CASSVRTNEQFF. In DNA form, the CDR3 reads TGTGCCAGCAGTGTTAGAACCAATGAGCAGTTCTTC.

This CDR3 is CASSKALEYPTGRGQPQHF. The CDR3 DNA reads as TGTGCCAGCAGCAAAGCGCTGGAGTATCCGACAGGGCGAGGTCAGCCCCAGCATTTT. The chain joins TRBV21-1 to TRBJ1-5; TRBD1 is taken as the D call from the table, unchecked against the DNA. TRBV21-1 is reported as a pseudogene. The CDR3 has 19 amino acids.

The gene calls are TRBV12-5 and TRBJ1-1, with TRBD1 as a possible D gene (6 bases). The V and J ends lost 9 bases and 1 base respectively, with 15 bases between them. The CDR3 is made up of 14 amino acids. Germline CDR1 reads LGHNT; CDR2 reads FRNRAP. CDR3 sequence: CASRTGTSNTEAFF. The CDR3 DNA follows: TGTGCTAGCCGAACCGGGACATCGAACACTGAAGCTTTCTTT. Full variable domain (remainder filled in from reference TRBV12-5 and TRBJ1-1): DARVTQTPRHKVTEMGQEVTMRCQPILGHNTVFWYRQTMMQGLELLAYFRNRAPLDDSGMPKDRFSAEMPDATLATLKIQPSEPRDSAVYFCASRTGTSNTEAFFGQGTRLTVV.

This CDR3 reads CSLFMGRGYTF. The CDR3 DNA is TGCAGCCTCTTTATGGGGCGTGGCTACACCTTC. V is TRBV20-1 and J is TRBJ1-2, with D possibly TRBD1 on 5 matching bases. This CDR3 is built from 11 residues. CDR1 is DFQATT, CDR2 SNEGSKA, per germline (reference sequence).

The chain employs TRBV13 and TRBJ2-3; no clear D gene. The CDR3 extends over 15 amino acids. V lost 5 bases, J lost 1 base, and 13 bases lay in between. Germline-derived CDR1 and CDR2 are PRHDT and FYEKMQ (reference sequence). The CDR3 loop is CASSRESLGTDTQYF. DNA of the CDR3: TGTGCCAGCAGCCGCGAGAGTCTGGGCACAGATACGCAGTATTTT.

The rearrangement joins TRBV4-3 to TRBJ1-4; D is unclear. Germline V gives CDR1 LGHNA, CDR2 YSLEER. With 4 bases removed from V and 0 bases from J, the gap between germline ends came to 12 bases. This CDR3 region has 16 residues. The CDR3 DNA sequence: TGCGCCAGCAGCCGCGGCGGGTCTCCAACTAATGAAAAACTGTTTTTT. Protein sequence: CASSRGGSPTNEKLFF.

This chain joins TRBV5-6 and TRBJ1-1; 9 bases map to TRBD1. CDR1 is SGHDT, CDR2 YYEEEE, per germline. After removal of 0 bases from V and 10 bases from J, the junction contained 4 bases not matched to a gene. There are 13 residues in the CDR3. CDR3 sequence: CASSLEDRGTAFF. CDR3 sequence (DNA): TGTGCCAGCAGCTTGGAGGACAGGGGTACAGCTTTCTTT.

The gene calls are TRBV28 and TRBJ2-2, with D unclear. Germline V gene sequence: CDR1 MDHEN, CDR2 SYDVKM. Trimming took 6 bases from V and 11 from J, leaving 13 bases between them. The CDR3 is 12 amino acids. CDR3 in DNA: TGTGCCAGCAGCTTACCAGGTTTCGAGCTGTTTTTT. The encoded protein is CASSLPGFELFF.

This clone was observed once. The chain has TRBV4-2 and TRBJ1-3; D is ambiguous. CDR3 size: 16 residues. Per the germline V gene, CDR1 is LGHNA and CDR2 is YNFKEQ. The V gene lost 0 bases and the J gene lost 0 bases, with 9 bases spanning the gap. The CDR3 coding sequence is TGTGCCAGCAGCCAAGAGGGAGGAACCTCTGGAAACACCATATATTTT. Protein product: CASSQEGGTSGNTIYF.

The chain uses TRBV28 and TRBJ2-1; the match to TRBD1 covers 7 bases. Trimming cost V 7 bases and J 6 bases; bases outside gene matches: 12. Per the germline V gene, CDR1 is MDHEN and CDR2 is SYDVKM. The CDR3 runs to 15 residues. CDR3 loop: CASTSPRQGGNEQFF. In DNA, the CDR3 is TGTGCCAGCACGTCGCCTCGACAGGGTGGCAATGAGCAGTTCTTC.

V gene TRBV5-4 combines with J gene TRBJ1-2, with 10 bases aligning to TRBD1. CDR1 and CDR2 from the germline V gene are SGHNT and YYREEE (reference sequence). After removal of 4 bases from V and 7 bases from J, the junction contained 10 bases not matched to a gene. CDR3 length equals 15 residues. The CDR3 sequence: CASSGPEGDRGGYTF. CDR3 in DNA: TGTGCCAGCAGCGGACCTGAGGGGGACAGGGGTGGCTACACCTTC.

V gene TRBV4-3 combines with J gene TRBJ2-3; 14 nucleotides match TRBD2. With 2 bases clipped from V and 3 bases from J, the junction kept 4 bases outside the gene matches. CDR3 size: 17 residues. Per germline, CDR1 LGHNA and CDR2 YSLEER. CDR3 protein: CASSQTGLAGGTDTQYF. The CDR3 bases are TGCGCCAGCAGCCAAACAGGACTAGCGGGAGGAACAGATACGCAGTATTTT.

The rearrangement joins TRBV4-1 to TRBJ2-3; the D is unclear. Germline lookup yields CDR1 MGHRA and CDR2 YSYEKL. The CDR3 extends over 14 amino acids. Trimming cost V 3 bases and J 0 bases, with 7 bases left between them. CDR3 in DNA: TGCGCCAGCAGCCATCCCCCGAGCACAGATACGCAGTATTTT. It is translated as CASSHPPSTDTQYF.

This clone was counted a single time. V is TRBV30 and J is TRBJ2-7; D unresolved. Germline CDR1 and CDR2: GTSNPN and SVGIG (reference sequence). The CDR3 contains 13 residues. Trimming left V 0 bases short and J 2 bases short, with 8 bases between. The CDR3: CAWSVQWPYEQYF. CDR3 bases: TGTGCCTGGAGTGTACAATGGCCCTACGAGCAGTACTTC.

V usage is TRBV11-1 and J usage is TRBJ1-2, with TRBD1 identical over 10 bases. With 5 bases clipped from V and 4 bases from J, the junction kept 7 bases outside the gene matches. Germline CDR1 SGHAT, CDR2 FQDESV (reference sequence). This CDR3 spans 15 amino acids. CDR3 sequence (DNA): TGTGCCAGCAGCCCAGACAGGGGGCAGTTCTATGGCTACACCTTC. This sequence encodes CASSPDRGQFYGYTF.

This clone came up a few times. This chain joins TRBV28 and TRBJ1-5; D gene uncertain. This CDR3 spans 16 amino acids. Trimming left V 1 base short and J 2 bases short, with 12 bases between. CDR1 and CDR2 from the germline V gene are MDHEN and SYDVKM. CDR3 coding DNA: TGTGCCAGCAGTTTATTCCCAGGCGGGGGCAATCAGCCCCAGCATTTT. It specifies CASSLFPGGGNQPQHF.

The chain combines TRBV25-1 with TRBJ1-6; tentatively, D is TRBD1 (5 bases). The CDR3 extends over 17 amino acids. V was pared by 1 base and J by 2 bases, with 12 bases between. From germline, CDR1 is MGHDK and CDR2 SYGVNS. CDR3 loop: CASSEFGGAPYNSPLHF. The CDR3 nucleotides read TGTGCCAGCAGTGAATTTGGAGGGGCCCCCTATAATTCACCCCTCCACTTT.

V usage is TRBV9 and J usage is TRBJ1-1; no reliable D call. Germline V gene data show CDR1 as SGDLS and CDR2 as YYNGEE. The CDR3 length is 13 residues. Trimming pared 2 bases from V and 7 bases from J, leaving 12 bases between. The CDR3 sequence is CASSVGLQNEAFF. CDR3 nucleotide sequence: TGTGCCAGCAGCGTTGGGCTTCAGAATGAAGCTTTCTTT.

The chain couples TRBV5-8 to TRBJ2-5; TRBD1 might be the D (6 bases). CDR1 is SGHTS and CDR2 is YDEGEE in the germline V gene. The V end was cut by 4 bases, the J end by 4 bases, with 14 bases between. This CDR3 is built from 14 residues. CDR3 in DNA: TGTGCCAGCAGCATCAGGGTAGGGGGAGAGACCCAGTACTTC. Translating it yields CASSIRVGGETQYF.

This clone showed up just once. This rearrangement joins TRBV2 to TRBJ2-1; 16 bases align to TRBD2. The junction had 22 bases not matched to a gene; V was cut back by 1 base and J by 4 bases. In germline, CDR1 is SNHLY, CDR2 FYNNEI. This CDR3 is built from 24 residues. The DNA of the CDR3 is TGTGCCAGCAGTGAAGACTCTACCGGAGTTGGGACTAGCGGGAGGGCCCGGATATACAATGAGCAGTTCTTC. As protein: CASSEDSTGVGTSGRARIYNEQFF.

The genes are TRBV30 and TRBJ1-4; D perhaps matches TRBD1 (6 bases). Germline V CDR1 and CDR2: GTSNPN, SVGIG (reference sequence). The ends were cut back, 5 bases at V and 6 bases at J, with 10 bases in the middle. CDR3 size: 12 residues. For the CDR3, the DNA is TGTGCCTGGGGGGGGGCGCATGAAAAACTGTTTTTT. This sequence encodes CAWGGAHEKLFF.

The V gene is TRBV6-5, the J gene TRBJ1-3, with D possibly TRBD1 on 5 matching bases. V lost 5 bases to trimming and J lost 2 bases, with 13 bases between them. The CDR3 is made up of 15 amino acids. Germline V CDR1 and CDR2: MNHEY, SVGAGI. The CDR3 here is CASSLDMAPGNTIYF. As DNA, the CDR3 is TGTGCCAGCAGTCTGGACATGGCCCCTGGAAACACCATATATTTT.

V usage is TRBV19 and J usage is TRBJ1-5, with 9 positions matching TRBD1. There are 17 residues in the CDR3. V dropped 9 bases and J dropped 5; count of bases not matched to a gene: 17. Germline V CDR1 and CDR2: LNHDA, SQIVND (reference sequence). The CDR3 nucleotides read TGTGCCAGCAGCGAGGGGGCGACAGGGGGTCACCATCAGCCCCAGCATTTT. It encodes CASSEGATGGHHQPQHF.

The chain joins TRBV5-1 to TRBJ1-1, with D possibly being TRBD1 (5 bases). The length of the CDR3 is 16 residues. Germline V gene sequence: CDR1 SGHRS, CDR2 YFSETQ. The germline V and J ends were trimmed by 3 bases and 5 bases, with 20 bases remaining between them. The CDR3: CASSSEKDTGGTEAFF. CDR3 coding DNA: TGCGCCAGCAGCTCTGAAAAGGACACCGGGGGGACTGAAGCTTTCTTT.

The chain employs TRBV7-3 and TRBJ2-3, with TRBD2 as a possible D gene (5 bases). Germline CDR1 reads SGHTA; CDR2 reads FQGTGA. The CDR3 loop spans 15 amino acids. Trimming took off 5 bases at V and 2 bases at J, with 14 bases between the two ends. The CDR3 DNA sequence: TGTGCCAGCAGCACTGCGGGTCACACCACAGATACGCAGTATTTT. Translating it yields CASSTAGHTTDTQYF.

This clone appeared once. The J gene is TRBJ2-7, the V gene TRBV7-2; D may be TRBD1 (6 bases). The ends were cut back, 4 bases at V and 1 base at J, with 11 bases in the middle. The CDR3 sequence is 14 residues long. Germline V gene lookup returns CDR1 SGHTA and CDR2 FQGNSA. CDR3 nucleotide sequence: TGTGCCAGCAGCTCCAACAGGGATTCCTACGAGCAGTACTTC. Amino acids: CASSSNRDSYEQYF. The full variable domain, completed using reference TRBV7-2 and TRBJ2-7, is GAGVSQSPSNKVTEKGKDVELRCDPISGHTALYWYRQSLGQGLEFLIYFQGNSAPDKSGLPSDRFSAERTGGSVSTLTIQRTQQEDSAVYLCASSSNRDSYEQYFGPGTRLTVT.